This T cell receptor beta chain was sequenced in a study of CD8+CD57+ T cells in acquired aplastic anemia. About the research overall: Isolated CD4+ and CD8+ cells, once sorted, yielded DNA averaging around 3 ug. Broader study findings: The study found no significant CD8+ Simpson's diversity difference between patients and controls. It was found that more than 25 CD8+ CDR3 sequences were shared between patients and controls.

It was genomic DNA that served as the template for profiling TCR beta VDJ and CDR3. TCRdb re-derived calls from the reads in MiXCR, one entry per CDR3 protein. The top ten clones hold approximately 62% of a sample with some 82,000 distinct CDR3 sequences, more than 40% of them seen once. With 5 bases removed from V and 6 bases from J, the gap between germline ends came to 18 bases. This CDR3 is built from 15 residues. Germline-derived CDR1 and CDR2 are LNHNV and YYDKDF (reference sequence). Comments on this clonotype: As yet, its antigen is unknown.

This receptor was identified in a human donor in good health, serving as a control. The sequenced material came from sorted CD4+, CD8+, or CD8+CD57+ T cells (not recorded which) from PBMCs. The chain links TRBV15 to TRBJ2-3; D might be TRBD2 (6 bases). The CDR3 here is CATSRRTGAGDTQYF. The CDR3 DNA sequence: TGTGCCACCAGCCGACGAACGGGAGCGGGTGATACGCAGTATTTT.